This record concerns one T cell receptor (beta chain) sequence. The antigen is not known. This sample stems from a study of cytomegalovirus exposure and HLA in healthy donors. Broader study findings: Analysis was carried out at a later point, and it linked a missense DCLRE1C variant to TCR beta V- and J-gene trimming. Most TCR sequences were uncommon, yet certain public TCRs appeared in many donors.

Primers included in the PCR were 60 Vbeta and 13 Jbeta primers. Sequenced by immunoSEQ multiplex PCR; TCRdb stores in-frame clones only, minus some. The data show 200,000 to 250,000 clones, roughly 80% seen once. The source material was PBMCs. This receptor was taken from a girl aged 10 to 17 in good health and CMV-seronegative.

For the CDR3, the DNA is TGTGCCAGCTCACACGACAGGGGACCTGGAAACACCATATATTTT. Translated: CASSHDRGPGNTIYF. The chain is built from TRBV18 and TRBJ1-3, with 8 bases that match TRBD1. CDR1 is KGHSH and CDR2 is LQKENI in the germline V gene. This CDR3 has 15 residues. The trim removed 4 bases at V and 2 bases at J, leaving 4 bases unmatched.